The present T cell receptor (beta chain) was sequenced within a study of blood T cell repertoires in COVID-19. Regarding this clone: This same CDR3 is encoded by further DNA sequences in the sample.

Up to 2 weeks before entering the study, exposed participants had met a COVID-19 case. The CDR3 consists of 11 residues. Germline V lookup: CDR1 SGHTA, CDR2 FQGNSA. The germline V and J ends were trimmed by 4 bases and 4 bases, with 5 bases remaining between them. TCRdb's table, derived via immunoSEQ multiplex PCR, lists solely in-frame clones and lacks some. The sample carries 50,000 to 70,000 clones, roughly 70% recorded once. Sequencing was carried out using PBMCs or T cells enriched from blood (not recorded which). This chain links TRBV7-2 with TRBJ2-7; D uncertain. The source is a woman aged 55-70 years who had been exposed to COVID-19. CDR3 amino acids: CASSSHYEQYF. CDR3 nucleotide sequence: TGTGCCAGCAGCTCCCATTACGAGCAGTACTTC.